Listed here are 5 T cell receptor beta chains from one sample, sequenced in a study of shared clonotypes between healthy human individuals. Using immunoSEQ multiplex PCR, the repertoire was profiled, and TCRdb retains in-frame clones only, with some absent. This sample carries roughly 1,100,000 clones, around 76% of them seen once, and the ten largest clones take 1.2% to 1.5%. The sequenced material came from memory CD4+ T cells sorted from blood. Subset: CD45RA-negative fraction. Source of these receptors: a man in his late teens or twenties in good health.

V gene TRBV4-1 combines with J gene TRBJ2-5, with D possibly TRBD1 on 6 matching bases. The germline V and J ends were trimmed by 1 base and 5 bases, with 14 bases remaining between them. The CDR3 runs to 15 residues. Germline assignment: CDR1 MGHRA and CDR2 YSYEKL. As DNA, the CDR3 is TGCGCCAGCAGCCAAGCCACAGGGAGAGGGGAGACCCAGTACTTC. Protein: CASSQATGRGETQYF.

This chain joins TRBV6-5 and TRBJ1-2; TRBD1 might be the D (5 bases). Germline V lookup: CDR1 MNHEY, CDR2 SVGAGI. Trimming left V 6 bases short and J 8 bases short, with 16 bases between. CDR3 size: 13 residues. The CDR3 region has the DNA TGTGCCAGCAGGACCGGGACGGCTTACGGCTACACCTTC. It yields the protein CASRTGTAYGYTF.

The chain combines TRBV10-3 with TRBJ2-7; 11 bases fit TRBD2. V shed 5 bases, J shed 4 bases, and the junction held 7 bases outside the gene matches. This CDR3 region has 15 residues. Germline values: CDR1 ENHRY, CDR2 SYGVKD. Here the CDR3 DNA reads TGTGCCATCAGTTCCGGGGCTAGCGGGAGGTACGAGCAGTACTTC. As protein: CAISSGASGRYEQYF.

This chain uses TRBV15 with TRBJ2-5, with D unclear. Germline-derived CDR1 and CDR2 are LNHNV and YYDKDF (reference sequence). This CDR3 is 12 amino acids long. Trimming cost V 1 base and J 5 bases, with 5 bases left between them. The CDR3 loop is CATSRVGETQYF. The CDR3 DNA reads TGTGCCACCAGCAGAGTGGGGGAGACCCAGTACTTC.

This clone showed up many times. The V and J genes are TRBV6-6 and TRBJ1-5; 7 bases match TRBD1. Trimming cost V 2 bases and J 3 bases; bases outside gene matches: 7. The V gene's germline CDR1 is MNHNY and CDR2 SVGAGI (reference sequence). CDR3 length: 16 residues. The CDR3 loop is CASSYQGDIHNQPQHF. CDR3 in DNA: TGTGCCAGCAGTTACCAGGGGGACATACACAATCAGCCCCAGCATTTT.